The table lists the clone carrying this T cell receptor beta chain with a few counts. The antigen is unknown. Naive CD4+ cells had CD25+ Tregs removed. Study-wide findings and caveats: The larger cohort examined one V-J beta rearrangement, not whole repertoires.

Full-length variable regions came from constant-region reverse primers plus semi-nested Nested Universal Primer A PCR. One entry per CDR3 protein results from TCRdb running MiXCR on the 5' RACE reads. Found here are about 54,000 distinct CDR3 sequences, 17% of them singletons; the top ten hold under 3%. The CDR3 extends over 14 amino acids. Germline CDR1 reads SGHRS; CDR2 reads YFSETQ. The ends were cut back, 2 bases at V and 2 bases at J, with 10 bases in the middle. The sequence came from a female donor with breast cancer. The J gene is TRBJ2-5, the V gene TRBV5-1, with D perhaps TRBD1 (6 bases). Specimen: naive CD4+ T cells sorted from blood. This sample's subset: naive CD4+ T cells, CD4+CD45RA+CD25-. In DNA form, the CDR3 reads TGCGCCAGCAGCTTCACAGGGTATCAAGAGACCCAGTACTTC. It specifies CASSFTGYQETQYF.